These T cell receptor beta chains were read from a single sample in a study of T-cell reconstitution after alpha-beta-depleted transplantation in children. TCRdb recomputed calls from the PCR reads with MiXCR, one row per CDR3 protein. The data hold approximately 400,000 distinct CDR3 sequences, with around 9.9% observed a single time. The sample consisted of PBMCs from the stem cell graft donor, taken from the stem cell graft. The receptors shown here come from a human donor who donated a stem cell graft to a child with acute myeloid leukemia. Both conserved end residues are part of each CDR3. A D gene is named only where the DNA matches it firmly. Size is stated for part of the rows, as once, few or many counts, or as a class when the clone is expanded.

V gene: TRBV5-1; D gene: TRBD1; clone size: few; J gene: TRBJ1-4; CDR3 DNA: TGCGCCAGCAGCCCGGGGGACAGGAATGAAAAACTGTTTTTT; CDR3 protein: CASSPGDRNEKLFF
V gene: TRBV20-1; D gene: TRBD2; clone size: few; J gene: TRBJ2-1; CDR3 DNA: TGCAGTGCTAGTGACAGCGGGGGGGTAATCTTC; CDR3 protein: CSASDSGGVIF
V gene: TRBV5-6; D gene: .; clone size: few; J gene: TRBJ2-7; CDR3 DNA: TGTGCCAGCAGCTTTTTACAGGGACGCCCTGAGCAGTACTTC; CDR3 protein: CASSFLQGRPEQYF
V gene: TRBV7-3; D gene: .; clone size: .; J gene: TRBJ2-3; CDR3 DNA: TGTGCCAGCAGCTTACAACCGGACTGGGGGCTAGATACGCAGTATTTT; CDR3 protein: CASSLQPDWGLDTQYF
V gene: TRBV5-1; D gene: .; clone size: few; J gene: TRBJ2-3; CDR3 DNA: TGCGCCAGCAGCTTGGCTAGTCCCAGCACAGATACGCAGTATTTT; CDR3 protein: CASSLASPSTDTQYF
V gene: TRBV4-1; D gene: .; clone size: .; J gene: TRBJ2-4; CDR3 DNA: TGCGCCAGCAGCCAAGAATTAGTAGTTAGTGCCAAAAACATTCAGTACTTC; CDR3 protein: CASSQELVVSAKNIQYF
V gene: TRBV15; D gene: TRBD2; clone size: few; J gene: TRBJ2-3; CDR3 DNA: TGTGCCACCAGCAGGCTAGCGGGGGGGCCGGATACGCAGTATTTT; CDR3 protein: CATSRLAGGPDTQYF
V gene: TRBV21-1; D gene: .; clone size: few; J gene: TRBJ1-2; CDR3 DNA: TGTGCCAGCAGCAGATCGCCGACAGGGTTACCAGCTAACTATGGCTACACCTTC; CDR3 protein: CASSRSPTGLPANYGYTF
V gene: TRBV20-1; D gene: TRBD1; clone size: .; J gene: TRBJ2-2; CDR3 DNA: TGCAGTGCCCTGGGACAGAGTAACACCGGGGAGCTGTTTTTT; CDR3 protein: CSALGQSNTGELFF
V gene: TRBV10-1; D gene: TRBD2; clone size: few; J gene: TRBJ2-3; CDR3 DNA: TGCGCCAGCAGTGAGTCGACCGGACTAGCGCGCACAGATACGCAGTATTTT; CDR3 protein: CASSESTGLARTDTQYF
V gene: TRBV20-1; D gene: TRBD2; clone size: .; J gene: TRBJ2-3; CDR3 DNA: TGCAGTGCTAGAGATCGAGCGGGGGGCCGGGATACGCAGTATTTT; CDR3 protein: CSARDRAGGRDTQYF
V gene: TRBV20-1; D gene: TRBD1; clone size: .; J gene: TRBJ2-1; CDR3 DNA: TGCAGTGCTAGATCCCCCGGGACAGGGGACTACAATGAGCAGTTCTTC; CDR3 protein: CSARSPGTGDYNEQFF
V gene: TRBV29-1; D gene: .; clone size: .; J gene: TRBJ1-1; CDR3 DNA: TGCAGCGTTGTGAGACAGATGAACACTGAAGCTTTCTTT; CDR3 protein: CSVVRQMNTEAFF
V gene: TRBV24-1; D gene: TRBD2; clone size: .; J gene: TRBJ2-3; CDR3 DNA: TGTGCCACCAGTGTCGGCGCTAGCGGGACCACAGATACGCAGTATTTT; CDR3 protein: CATSVGASGTTDTQYF
V gene: TRBV12-3/TRBV12-4; D gene: .; clone size: few; J gene: TRBJ1-6; CDR3 DNA: TGTGCCAGCAGTTCCTCGGACAGCTATAATTCACCCCTCCACTTT; CDR3 protein: CASSSSDSYNSPLHF
V gene: TRBV6-2/TRBV6-3; D gene: .; clone size: few; J gene: TRBJ2-5; CDR3 DNA: TGTGCCAGCAGTCACGACGGAATTGCCTCCGAGACCCAGTACTTC; CDR3 protein: CASSHDGIASETQYF
V gene: TRBV27; D gene: .; clone size: .; J gene: TRBJ2-5; CDR3 DNA: TGTGCCAGCAGTTTATCGGCCCCGAATACAGGGAGCCATGGAGAGACCCAGTACTTC; CDR3 protein: CASSLSAPNTGSHGETQYF
V gene: TRBV6-1; D gene: .; clone size: .; J gene: TRBJ2-2; CDR3 DNA: TGTGCCAGCAGTGAAGCCGGGACTGCGAACACCGGGGAGCTGTTTTTT; CDR3 protein: CASSEAGTANTGELFF
V gene: TRBV12-3/TRBV12-4; D gene: TRBD1; clone size: .; J gene: TRBJ2-1; CDR3 DNA: TGTGCCAGCAGTTTTACAGGGGGCGATGAGCAGTTCTTC; CDR3 protein: CASSFTGGDEQFF
V gene: TRBV7-2; D gene: .; clone size: few; J gene: TRBJ1-1; CDR3 DNA: TGTGCCAGCAGCTTATTGGGGGCGAAAATCTCTGAAGCTTTCTTT; CDR3 protein: CASSLLGAKISEAFF
V gene: TRBV18; D gene: TRBD2; clone size: .; J gene: TRBJ2-3; CDR3 DNA: TGTGCCAGCTCAGAACAGCGGGATGGAGATACGCAGTATTTT; CDR3 protein: CASSEQRDGDTQYF
V gene: TRBV7-9; D gene: .; clone size: .; J gene: TRBJ1-1; CDR3 DNA: TGTGCCAGCAGCCGTCTGGGGGTTGGCACTGAAGCTTTCTTT; CDR3 protein: CASSRLGVGTEAFF
V gene: TRBV11-2; D gene: TRBD2; clone size: .; J gene: TRBJ2-2; CDR3 DNA: TGTGCCAGCAGCTCACCGACTAGCGGGGCCACGAACACCGGGGAGCTGTTTTTT; CDR3 protein: CASSSPTSGATNTGELFF
V gene: TRBV20-1; D gene: .; clone size: .; J gene: TRBJ2-7; CDR3 DNA: TGCAGTGCTAGAGACGGTAGATCCTACGAGCAGTACTTC; CDR3 protein: CSARDGRSYEQYF
V gene: TRBV12-3/TRBV12-4; D gene: .; clone size: many; J gene: TRBJ2-1; CDR3 DNA: TGTGCCAGCAGACTCTACCCGGCGCGAGAGCAGTTCTTC; CDR3 protein: CASRLYPAREQFF
V gene: TRBV6-2/TRBV6-3; D gene: TRBD2; clone size: .; J gene: TRBJ2-7; CDR3 DNA: TGTGCCAGCAGTTACTCGCTAGCGGGAGGCACCTACGAGCAGTACTTC; CDR3 protein: CASSYSLAGGTYEQYF
V gene: TRBV5-6; D gene: TRBD1; clone size: few; J gene: TRBJ2-5; CDR3 DNA: TGTGCCAGCAGCTTGGACCTTGAGGACAGGGGGACGAGGAAGACCCAGTACTTC; CDR3 protein: CASSLDLEDRGTRKTQYF
V gene: TRBV12-3/TRBV12-4; D gene: TRBD2; clone size: .; J gene: TRBJ2-5; CDR3 DNA: TGTGCCAGCAGTTTTGGTGGGAGGGCCCCCAAGACCCAGTACTTC; CDR3 protein: CASSFGGRAPKTQYF
V gene: TRBV11-2; D gene: TRBD2; clone size: many; J gene: TRBJ2-5; CDR3 DNA: TGTGCCAGCAGCCCCGGGACTAGCGGGGCCCAAGAGACCCAGTACTTC; CDR3 protein: CASSPGTSGAQETQYF
V gene: TRBV5-1; D gene: TRBD1; clone size: many; J gene: TRBJ2-3; CDR3 DNA: TGCGCCAGCAGCTGGACAGGGGAAGGGGATACGCAGTATTTT; CDR3 protein: CASSWTGEGDTQYF
V gene: TRBV6-1; D gene: .; clone size: .; J gene: TRBJ2-7; CDR3 DNA: TGTGCCAGCAGTGAAGGACGTATCTACGAGCAGTACTTC; CDR3 protein: CASSEGRIYEQYF
V gene: TRBV5-5; D gene: .; clone size: few; J gene: TRBJ1-4; CDR3 DNA: TGTGCCAGCAGCACCGGGCCAAATGAAAAACTGTTTTTT; CDR3 protein: CASSTGPNEKLFF
V gene: TRBV9; D gene: TRBD2; clone size: .; J gene: TRBJ2-1; CDR3 DNA: TGTGCCAGCAGCGCCCCACTAGCGGGAGGTCTTGATAATGAGCAGTTCTTC; CDR3 protein: CASSAPLAGGLDNEQFF
V gene: TRBV10-3; D gene: .; clone size: few; J gene: TRBJ2-3; CDR3 DNA: TGTGCCATCAGGGTCTCTGGTAGCGATACGCAGTATTTT; CDR3 protein: CAIRVSGSDTQYF
V gene: TRBV6-1; D gene: .; clone size: .; J gene: TRBJ1-4; CDR3 DNA: TGTGCCAGCAGGGATGACAGAGAAAAACTGTTTTTT; CDR3 protein: CASRDDREKLFF
V gene: TRBV7-2; D gene: .; clone size: .; J gene: TRBJ2-3; CDR3 DNA: TGTGCCAGCAGCCAGATCACCCGGGCAGATACGCAGTATTTT; CDR3 protein: CASSQITRADTQYF
V gene: TRBV7-2; D gene: .; clone size: few; J gene: TRBJ2-1; CDR3 DNA: TGTGCCAGCAGCTTAAGTGGCGGGGTTTCTCAAAATGAGCAGTTCTTC; CDR3 protein: CASSLSGGVSQNEQFF
V gene: TRBV12-3/TRBV12-4; D gene: .; clone size: few; J gene: TRBJ1-2; CDR3 DNA: TGTGCCAGCACCAAGGGACCTGCTTTGTGGGAGGGCTACACCTTC; CDR3 protein: CASTKGPALWEGYTF
V gene: TRBV20-1; D gene: TRBD1; clone size: many; J gene: TRBJ2-1; CDR3 DNA: TGCAGTGCGCCGGGACAGTATTACAATGAGCAGTTCTTC; CDR3 protein: CSAPGQYYNEQFF
V gene: TRBV11-2; D gene: TRBD2; clone size: few; J gene: TRBJ2-1; CDR3 DNA: TGTGCCAGCAGCGTGTTAGCGGGAGGAGACAATGAGCAGTTCTTC; CDR3 protein: CASSVLAGGDNEQFF
V gene: TRBV18; D gene: .; clone size: many; J gene: TRBJ1-1; CDR3 DNA: TGTGCCAGCTCAAAAACCCGGGAAGACACTGAAGCTTTCTTT; CDR3 protein: CASSKTREDTEAFF
V gene: TRBV28; D gene: .; clone size: few; J gene: TRBJ1-2; CDR3 DNA: TGTGCCAGCAGTCCCCCGGGGGGGAACTATGGCTACACCTTC; CDR3 protein: CASSPPGGNYGYTF
V gene: TRBV20-1; D gene: TRBD1; clone size: .; J gene: TRBJ1-1; CDR3 DNA: TGCAGTGCTAAGGGACAGGGGGAGGAAGCTTTCTTT; CDR3 protein: CSAKGQGEEAFF
V gene: TRBV12-3/TRBV12-4; D gene: TRBD1; clone size: .; J gene: TRBJ2-2; CDR3 DNA: TGTGCCAGCAGTTCCCAGATAGACAGGGGGATCACCGGGGAGCTGTTTTTT; CDR3 protein: CASSSQIDRGITGELFF
V gene: TRBV29-1; D gene: TRBD1; clone size: .; J gene: TRBJ1-1; CDR3 DNA: TGCAGCGGGGCCGGGACAGAAAAGAACACTGAAGCTTTCTTT; CDR3 protein: CSGAGTEKNTEAFF
V gene: TRBV7-3; D gene: .; clone size: many; J gene: TRBJ2-5; CDR3 DNA: TGTGCCAGCAGCTTAAGTCAGGGTCAAGAGACCCAGTACTTC; CDR3 protein: CASSLSQGQETQYF
V gene: TRBV27; D gene: TRBD2; clone size: few; J gene: TRBJ2-1; CDR3 DNA: TGTGCCAGCAGCTATCTTGCGCGGGAGGGACGTGAGCAGTTCTTC; CDR3 protein: CASSYLAREGREQFF
V gene: TRBV5-4; D gene: .; clone size: .; J gene: TRBJ2-5; CDR3 DNA: TGTGCCAGCAGCCCAACAGGACAGAAAGAGACCCAGTACTTC; CDR3 protein: CASSPTGQKETQYF
V gene: TRBV7-2; D gene: TRBD2; clone size: .; J gene: TRBJ2-7; CDR3 DNA: TGTGCCAGCAGCTTAGTGATAGCGGGCGAGCAGTACTTC; CDR3 protein: CASSLVIAGEQYF
V gene: TRBV11-2; D gene: TRBD1; clone size: .; J gene: TRBJ1-1; CDR3 DNA: TGTGCCAGCAGCTGGGGACAGGGGGCAGGGACTGAAGCTTTCTTT; CDR3 protein: CASSWGQGAGTEAFF
V gene: TRBV7-3; D gene: TRBD1; clone size: .; J gene: TRBJ2-1; CDR3 DNA: TGTGCCAGCAGCTTAATGGGACAGGGGCTGAATGAGCAGTTCTTC; CDR3 protein: CASSLMGQGLNEQFF
V gene: TRBV20-1; D gene: TRBD1; clone size: many; J gene: TRBJ1-4; CDR3 DNA: TGCAGTGCTGAAGGGGACAGCGTTGCAACTAATGAAAAACTGTTTTTT; CDR3 protein: CSAEGDSVATNEKLFF
V gene: TRBV4-2; D gene: .; clone size: .; J gene: TRBJ2-7; CDR3 DNA: TGTGCCAGCAGCCAGGAATCGGGACGGCACTACGAGCAGTACTTC; CDR3 protein: CASSQESGRHYEQYF
V gene: TRBV7-9; D gene: .; clone size: .; J gene: TRBJ2-3; CDR3 DNA: TGTGCCCGAGATACGCAGTATTTT; CDR3 protein: CARDTQYF
V gene: TRBV12-3/TRBV12-4; D gene: .; clone size: many; J gene: TRBJ1-4; CDR3 DNA: TGTGCCAGCAGGGGGGAACGAGACACTAATGAAAAACTGTTTTTT; CDR3 protein: CASRGERDTNEKLFF
V gene: TRBV6-1; D gene: .; clone size: few; J gene: TRBJ2-4; CDR3 DNA: TGTGCCAGCACCCGGTCCCAAGACAACATTCAGTACTTC; CDR3 protein: CASTRSQDNIQYF
V gene: TRBV6-5; D gene: TRBD1; clone size: .; J gene: TRBJ1-1; CDR3 DNA: TGTGCCAGCAGTTCCGGGACAGGGGTTAGGAACACTGAAGCTTTCTTT; CDR3 protein: CASSSGTGVRNTEAFF
V gene: TRBV6-1; D gene: TRBD1; clone size: few; J gene: TRBJ2-7; CDR3 DNA: TGTGCCAGCAAACCGACAGGGGGTGATGGGGAGCAGTACTTC; CDR3 protein: CASKPTGGDGEQYF
V gene: TRBV3-1; D gene: .; clone size: .; J gene: TRBJ2-3; CDR3 DNA: TGTACCAGCAGTTCCGATACCAAGGAGTACCATAGCACAGATACGCAGTATTTT; CDR3 protein: CTSSSDTKEYHSTDTQYF
V gene: TRBV5-1; D gene: .; clone size: many; J gene: TRBJ2-1; CDR3 DNA: TGCGCCAGCAGCTGGGGACAAGAGTCCAATGAGCAGTTCTTC; CDR3 protein: CASSWGQESNEQFF